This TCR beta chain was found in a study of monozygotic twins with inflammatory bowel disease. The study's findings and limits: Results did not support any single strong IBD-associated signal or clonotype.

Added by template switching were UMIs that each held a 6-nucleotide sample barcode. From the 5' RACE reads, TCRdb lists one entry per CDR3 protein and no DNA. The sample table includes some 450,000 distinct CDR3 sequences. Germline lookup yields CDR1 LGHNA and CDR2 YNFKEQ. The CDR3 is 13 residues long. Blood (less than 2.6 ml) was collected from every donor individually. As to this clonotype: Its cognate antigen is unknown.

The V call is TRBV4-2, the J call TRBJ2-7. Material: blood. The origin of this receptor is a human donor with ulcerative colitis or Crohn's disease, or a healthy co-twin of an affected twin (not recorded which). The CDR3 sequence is CASSHGASYEQYF.